This T cell receptor beta chain was recorded in a study of T cell changes during pregnancy in multiple sclerosis. The CDR3 loop spans 13 amino acids. V lost 6 bases to trimming and J lost 4 bases, with 10 bases between them. Germline lookup yields CDR1 MNHNY and CDR2 SVGAGI (reference sequence). Sequencing used immunoSEQ multiplex PCR; TCRdb keeps in-frame clones, though not all of them. The table lists 47,000 or so clones, 90% of them singletons. The V call is TRBV6-6, the J call TRBJ1-5, with no clear D. Sequences were derived from peripheral blood, sampled after pregnancy. This clonotype was sampled from a female donor in good health, enrolled as a control in a pregnancy study. This CDR3 reads CASSRNSNQPQHF. The DNA for the CDR3 is TGTGCCAGCAGCCGGAACAGTAATCAGCCCCAGCATTTT.